The rows below give T cell receptor beta chains drawn from one sample of a study of control samples from healthy donors and cancer patients. Assay used: immunoSEQ multiplex PCR; TCRdb lists only in-frame clones, some missing. The sample lists about 100,000 clones; 92% were seen once. Sequenced: blood. These receptors came from a woman aged 18-29 years in good health. Each CDR3 is given without its conserved first and last residue. The D gene is left open where the match is weak.

D	V	J	CDR3
.	TRBV9	TRBJ2-1	ASSADSYNEQF
.	TRBV6-6	TRBJ1-5	ASGHSRQPQH
TRBD2	TRBV3-1/TRBV3-2	TRBJ2-3	ASSQEGGLAGTDTQY
.	TRBV28	TRBJ2-1	ASSLPGDNEQF
.	TRBV9	TRBJ1-1	ASSVVGDMNTEAF
.	TRBV2	TRBJ2-6	ASSYPTPSSGANVLT
TRBD2	TRBV2	TRBJ2-5	ASSERASGGRGETQY
TRBD1	TRBV7-9	TRBJ1-5	ASSMTGVLDQPQH
TRBD1	TRBV27	TRBJ2-3	ASRTGTGTDTQY
.	TRBV13	TRBJ1-4	ASSFGGTNEKLF
TRBD2	TRBV25-1	TRBJ2-3	ASSEGVSSGDQY
.	TRBV6-6	TRBJ1-5	ASSYSIRGLGQPQH
.	TRBV2	TRBJ1-5	ASSAGQGGNQPQH
.	TRBV7-9	TRBJ2-5	ASSLGPLSQETQY
TRBD2	TRBV5-1	TRBJ2-1	ASSLELAGLYNEQF
TRBD2	TRBV7-6	TRBJ2-2	ASSPESGRVDGGELF
.	TRBV6-1	TRBJ1-5	ASSEGGRRNQPQH
.	TRBV21-1	TRBJ2-6	ASTARGANVLT
TRBD1	TRBV24-1	TRBJ2-1	ATSEYDRGYINEQF
.	TRBV5-1	TRBJ1-3	ASSLVANSGNTIY
TRBD2	TRBV7-3	TRBJ2-3	ASSLGTSGRGSTDTQY
TRBD2	TRBV7-2	TRBJ2-4	ASNRLADLNIQY
TRBD1	TRBV9	TRBJ1-1	ASSAGQSNTEAF
TRBD2	TRBV6-6	TRBJ2-3	ASSGTEGSGADTQY
.	TRBV7-9	TRBJ2-2	ASSPRGLHTGELF
TRBD2	TRBV27	TRBJ2-3	ASSSLAADTQY
.	TRBV4-1	TRBJ2-3	ASSQISTGALGDTQY
TRBD2	TRBV19	TRBJ2-3	ASSSGLAGADTQY
.	TRBV5-1	TRBJ1-4	ASSSGSEKLF
TRBD1	TRBV29-1	TRBJ1-4	SVRTGAEKLF
TRBD2	TRBV7-2	TRBJ2-7	ASSSGGVSYEQY
.	TRBV3-1/TRBV3-2	TRBJ1-2	ASSQDTGGWDGYT
TRBD2	TRBV7-9	TRBJ2-2	ASSKSGGVNTGELF
.	TRBV7-7	TRBJ2-5	ASSLAQGGKETQY